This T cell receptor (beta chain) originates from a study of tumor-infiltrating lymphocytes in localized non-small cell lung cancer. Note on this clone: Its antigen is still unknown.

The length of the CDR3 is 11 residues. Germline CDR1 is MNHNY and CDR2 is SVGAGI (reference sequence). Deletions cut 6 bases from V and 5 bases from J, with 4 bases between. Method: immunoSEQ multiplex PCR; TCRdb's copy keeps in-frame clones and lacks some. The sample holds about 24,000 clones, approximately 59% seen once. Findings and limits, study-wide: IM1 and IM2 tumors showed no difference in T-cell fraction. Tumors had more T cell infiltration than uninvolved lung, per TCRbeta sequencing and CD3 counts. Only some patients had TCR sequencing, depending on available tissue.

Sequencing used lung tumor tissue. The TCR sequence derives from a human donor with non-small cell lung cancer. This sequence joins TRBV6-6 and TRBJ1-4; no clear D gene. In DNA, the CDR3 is TGTGCCAGCAGCAAAAATGAAAAACTGTTTTTT. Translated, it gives CASSKNEKLFF.